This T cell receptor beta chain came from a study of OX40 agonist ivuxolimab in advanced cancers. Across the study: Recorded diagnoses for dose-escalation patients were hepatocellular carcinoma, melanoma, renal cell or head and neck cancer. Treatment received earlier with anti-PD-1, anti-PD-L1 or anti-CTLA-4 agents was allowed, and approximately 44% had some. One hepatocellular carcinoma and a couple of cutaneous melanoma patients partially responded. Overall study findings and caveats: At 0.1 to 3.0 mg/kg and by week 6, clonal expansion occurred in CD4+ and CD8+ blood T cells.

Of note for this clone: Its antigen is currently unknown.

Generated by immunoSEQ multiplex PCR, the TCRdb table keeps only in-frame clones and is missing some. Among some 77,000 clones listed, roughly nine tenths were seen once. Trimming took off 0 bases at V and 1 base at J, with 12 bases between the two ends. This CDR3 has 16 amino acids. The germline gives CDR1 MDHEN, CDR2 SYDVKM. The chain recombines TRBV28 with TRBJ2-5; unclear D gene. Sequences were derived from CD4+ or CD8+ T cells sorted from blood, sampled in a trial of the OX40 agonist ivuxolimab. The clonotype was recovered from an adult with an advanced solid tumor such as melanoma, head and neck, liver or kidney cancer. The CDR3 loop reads CASSLCEGELQETQYF. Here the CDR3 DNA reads TGTGCCAGCAGTTTATGCGAAGGAGAACTCCAAGAGACCCAGTACTTC.